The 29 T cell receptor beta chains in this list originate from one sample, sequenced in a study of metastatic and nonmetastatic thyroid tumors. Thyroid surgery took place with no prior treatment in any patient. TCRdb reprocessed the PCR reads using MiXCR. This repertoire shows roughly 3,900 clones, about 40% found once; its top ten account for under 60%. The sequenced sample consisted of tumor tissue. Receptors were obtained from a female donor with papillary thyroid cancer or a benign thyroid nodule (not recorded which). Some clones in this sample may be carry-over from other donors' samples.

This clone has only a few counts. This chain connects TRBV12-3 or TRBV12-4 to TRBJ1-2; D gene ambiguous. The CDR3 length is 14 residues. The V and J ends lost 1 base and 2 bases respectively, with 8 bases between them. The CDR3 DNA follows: TGTGCCAGCAGTTTAGGGGAAAGAAACTATGGCTACACCTTC. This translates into CASSLGERNYGYTF.

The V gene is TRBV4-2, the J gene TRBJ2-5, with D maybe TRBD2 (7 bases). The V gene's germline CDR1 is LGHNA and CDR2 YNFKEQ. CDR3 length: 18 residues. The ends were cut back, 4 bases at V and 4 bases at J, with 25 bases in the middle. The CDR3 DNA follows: TGTGCCAGCAGCCGCCTAAGGGCAGGGGCTGGGGGGGGAGAGACCCAGTACTTC. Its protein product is CASSRLRAGAGGGETQYF.

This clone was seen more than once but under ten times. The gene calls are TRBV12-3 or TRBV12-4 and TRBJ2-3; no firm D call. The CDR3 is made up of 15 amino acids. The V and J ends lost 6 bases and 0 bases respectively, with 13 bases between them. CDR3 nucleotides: TGTGCCAGCAGCACCCAGGACCTTAGCACAGATACGCAGTATTTT. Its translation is CASSTQDLSTDTQYF.

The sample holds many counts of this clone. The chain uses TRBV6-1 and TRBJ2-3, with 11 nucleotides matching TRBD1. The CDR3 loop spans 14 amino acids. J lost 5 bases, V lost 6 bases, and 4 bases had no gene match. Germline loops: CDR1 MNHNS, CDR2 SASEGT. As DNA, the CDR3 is TGTGCCAGCAGGGACAGGGGGCCGGGAGATACGCAGTATTTT. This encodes CASRDRGPGDTQYF.

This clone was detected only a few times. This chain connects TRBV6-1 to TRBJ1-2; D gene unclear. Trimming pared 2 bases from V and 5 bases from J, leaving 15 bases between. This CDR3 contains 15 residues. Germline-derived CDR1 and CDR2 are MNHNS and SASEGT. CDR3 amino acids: CASSENRYRNYGYTF. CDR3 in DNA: TGTGCCAGCAGTGAAAATCGGTACAGAAATTATGGCTACACCTTC.

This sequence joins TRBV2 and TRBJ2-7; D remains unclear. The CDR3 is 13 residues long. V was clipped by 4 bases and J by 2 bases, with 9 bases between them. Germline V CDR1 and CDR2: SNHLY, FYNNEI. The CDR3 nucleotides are TGTGCCAGCAGTGCTGGTCTAGCCTACGAGCAGTACTTC. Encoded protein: CASSAGLAYEQYF.

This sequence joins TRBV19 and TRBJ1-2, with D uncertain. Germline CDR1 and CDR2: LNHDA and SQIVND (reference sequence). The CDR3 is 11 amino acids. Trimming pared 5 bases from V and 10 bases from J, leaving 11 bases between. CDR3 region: CASSWRDDYTF. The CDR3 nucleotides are TGTGCCAGTAGTTGGAGGGATGACTACACCTTC.

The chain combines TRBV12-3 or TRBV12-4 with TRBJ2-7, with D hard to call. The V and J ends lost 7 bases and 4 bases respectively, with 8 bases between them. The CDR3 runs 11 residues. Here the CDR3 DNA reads TGTGCCAGCATGGTGGGGTACGAGCAGTACTTC. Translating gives CASMVGYEQYF.

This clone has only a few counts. The CDR3 reads CASSPRTGGNTIYF. The CDR3 region has the DNA TGTGCCAGCAGTCCAAGGACAGGAGGAAACACCATATATTTT. The chain combines TRBV28 with TRBJ1-3, with 7 bases that match TRBD1. V lost 5 bases, J lost 4 bases, and 5 bases stayed unmatched. Germline values: CDR1 MDHEN, CDR2 SYDVKM. The CDR3 covers 14 residues.

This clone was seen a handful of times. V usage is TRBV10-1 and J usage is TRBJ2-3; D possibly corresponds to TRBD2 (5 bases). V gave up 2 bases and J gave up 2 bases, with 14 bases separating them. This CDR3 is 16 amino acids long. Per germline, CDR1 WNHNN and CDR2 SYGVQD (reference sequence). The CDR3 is CASSEEGTRDTDTQYF. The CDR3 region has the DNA TGCGCCAGCAGTGAGGAGGGTACTAGGGACACAGATACGCAGTATTTT.

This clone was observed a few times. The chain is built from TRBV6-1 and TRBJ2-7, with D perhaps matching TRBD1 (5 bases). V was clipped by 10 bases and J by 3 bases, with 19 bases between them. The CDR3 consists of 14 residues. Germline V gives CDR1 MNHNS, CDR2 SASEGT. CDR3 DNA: TGTGCCATCCCTACCCCTTCAGGGCACTACGAGCAGTACTTC. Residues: CAIPTPSGHYEQYF.

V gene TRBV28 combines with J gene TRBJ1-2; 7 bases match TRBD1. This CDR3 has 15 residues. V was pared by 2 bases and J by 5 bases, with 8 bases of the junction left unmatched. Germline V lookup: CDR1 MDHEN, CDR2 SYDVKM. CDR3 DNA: TGTGCCAGCAGTTTAAGACAGGGTGGACGTTATGGCTACACCTTC. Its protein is CASSLRQGGRYGYTF.

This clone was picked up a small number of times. The CDR3 DNA sequence: TGTGCCAGCAGTTACTCGTACCTGACCGGGACACACTACTACGAGCAGTACTTC. As protein: CASSYSYLTGTHYYEQYF. The genes are TRBV6-2 or TRBV6-3 and TRBJ2-7; D perhaps matches TRBD1 (6 bases). Germline-derived CDR1 and CDR2 are MNHEY and SVGEGT. The CDR3 spans 18 residues. Trimming took off 0 bases at V and 3 bases at J, with 21 bases between the two ends.

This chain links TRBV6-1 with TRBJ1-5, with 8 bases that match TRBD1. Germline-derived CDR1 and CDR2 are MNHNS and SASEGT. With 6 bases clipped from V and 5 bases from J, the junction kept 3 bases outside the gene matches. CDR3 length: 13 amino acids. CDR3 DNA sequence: TGTGCCAGCAGGGGGACAGGATATCAGCCCCAGCATTTT. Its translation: CASRGTGYQPQHF.

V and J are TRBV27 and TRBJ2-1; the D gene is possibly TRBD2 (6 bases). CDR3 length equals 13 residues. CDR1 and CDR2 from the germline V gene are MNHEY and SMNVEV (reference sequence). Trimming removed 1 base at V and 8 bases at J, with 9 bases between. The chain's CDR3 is CASSLYQRDEQFF. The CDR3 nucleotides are TGTGCCAGCAGTTTATACCAGCGGGATGAGCAGTTCTTC.

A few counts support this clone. CDR3 region: CASGLAGSYEQYF. DNA for the CDR3: TGTGCTAGCGGACTAGCGGGGTCCTACGAGCAGTACTTC. This sequence joins TRBV12-5 and TRBJ2-7; 12 bases line up with TRBD2. CDR1 is LGHNT, CDR2 FRNRAP, per germline. Trimming took 9 bases from V and 1 from J; bases not matched to a gene: 1. The length of the CDR3 is 13 residues.

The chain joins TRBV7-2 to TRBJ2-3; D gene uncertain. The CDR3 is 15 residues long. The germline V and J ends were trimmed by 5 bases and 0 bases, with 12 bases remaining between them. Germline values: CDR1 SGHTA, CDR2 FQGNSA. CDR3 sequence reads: CASSVYRSSTDTQYF. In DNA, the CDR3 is TGTGCCAGCAGCGTGTATCGCTCTAGCACAGATACGCAGTATTTT.

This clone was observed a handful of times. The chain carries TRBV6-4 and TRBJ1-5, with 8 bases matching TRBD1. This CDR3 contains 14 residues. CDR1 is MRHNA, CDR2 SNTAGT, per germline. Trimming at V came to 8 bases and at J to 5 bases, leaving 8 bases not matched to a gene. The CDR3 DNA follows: TGTGCCAGCGGAGAGGACAGGGACTATCAGCCCCAGCATTTT. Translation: CASGEDRDYQPQHF.

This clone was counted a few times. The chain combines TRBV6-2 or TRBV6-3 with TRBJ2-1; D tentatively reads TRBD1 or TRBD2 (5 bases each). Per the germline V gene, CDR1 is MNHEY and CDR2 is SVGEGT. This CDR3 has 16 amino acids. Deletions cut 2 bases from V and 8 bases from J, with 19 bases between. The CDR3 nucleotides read TGTGCCAGCAGTTACGATTGGGACCGACCCCTGGATGAGCAGTTCTTC. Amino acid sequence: CASSYDWDRPLDEQFF.

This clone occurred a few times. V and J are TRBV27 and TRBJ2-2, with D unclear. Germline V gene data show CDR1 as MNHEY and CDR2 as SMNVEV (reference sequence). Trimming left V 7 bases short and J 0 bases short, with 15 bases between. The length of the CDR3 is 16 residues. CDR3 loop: CASKTHDVSNTGELFF. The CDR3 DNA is TGTGCCAGCAAAACACATGACGTCTCGAACACCGGGGAGCTGTTTTTT.

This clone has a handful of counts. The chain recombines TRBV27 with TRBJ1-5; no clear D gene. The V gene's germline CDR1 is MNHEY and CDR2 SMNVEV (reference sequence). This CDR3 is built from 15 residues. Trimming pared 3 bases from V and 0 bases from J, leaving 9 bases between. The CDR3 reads CASSFHSNSNQPQHF. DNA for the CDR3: TGTGCCAGCAGTTTCCACAGTAATAGCAATCAGCCCCAGCATTTT.

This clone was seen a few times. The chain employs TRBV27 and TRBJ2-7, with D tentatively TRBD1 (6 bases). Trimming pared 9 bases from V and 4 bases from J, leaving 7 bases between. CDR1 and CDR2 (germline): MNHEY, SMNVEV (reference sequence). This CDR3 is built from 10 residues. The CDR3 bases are TGTGCCAGTGGACAGTACGAGCAGTACTTC. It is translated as CASGQYEQYF.

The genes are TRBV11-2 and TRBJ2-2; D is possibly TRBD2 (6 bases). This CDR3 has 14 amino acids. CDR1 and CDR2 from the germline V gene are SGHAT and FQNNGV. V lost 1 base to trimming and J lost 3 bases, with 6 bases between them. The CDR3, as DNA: TGTGCCAGCAGCTTAGCGGGGGACACCGGGGAGCTGTTTTTT. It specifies CASSLAGDTGELFF.

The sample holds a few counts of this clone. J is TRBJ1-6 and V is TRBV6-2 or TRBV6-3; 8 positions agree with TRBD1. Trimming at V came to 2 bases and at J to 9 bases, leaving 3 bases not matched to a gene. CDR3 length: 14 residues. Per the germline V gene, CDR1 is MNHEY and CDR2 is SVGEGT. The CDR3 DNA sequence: TGTGCCAGCAGTTACGGTACAGGGGGTTCACCCCTCCACTTT. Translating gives CASSYGTGGSPLHF.

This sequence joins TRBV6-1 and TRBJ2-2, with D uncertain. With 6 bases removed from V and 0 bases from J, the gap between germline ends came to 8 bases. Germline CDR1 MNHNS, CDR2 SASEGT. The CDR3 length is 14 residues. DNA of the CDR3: TGTGCCAGCAGCCCAAGGCCGAACACCGGGGAGCTGTTTTTT. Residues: CASSPRPNTGELFF.

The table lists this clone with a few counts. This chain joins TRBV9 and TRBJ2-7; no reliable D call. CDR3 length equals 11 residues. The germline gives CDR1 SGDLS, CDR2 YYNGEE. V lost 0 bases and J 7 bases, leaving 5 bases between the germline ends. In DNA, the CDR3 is TGTGCCAGCAGCGTAGGGGGAGAGCAGTACTTC. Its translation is CASSVGGEQYF.

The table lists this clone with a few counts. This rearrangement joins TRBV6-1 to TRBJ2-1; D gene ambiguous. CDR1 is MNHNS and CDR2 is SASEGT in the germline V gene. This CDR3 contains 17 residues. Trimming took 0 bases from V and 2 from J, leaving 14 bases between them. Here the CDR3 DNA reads TGTGCCAGCAGTGAAGCGTTTAGGGTTCTCCCCTACAATGAGCAGTTCTTC. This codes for CASSEAFRVLPYNEQFF.

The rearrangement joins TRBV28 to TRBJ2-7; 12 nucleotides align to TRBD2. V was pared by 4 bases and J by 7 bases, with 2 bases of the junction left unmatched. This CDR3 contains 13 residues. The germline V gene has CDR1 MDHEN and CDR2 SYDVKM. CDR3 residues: CASSSSGRDEQYF. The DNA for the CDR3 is TGTGCCAGCAGTTCTAGCGGGAGGGATGAGCAGTACTTC.

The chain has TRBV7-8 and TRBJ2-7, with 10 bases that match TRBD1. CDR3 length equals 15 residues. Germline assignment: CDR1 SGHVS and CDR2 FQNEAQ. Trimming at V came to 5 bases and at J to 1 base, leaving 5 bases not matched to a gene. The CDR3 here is CASSKPGQGSYEQYF. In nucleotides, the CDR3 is TGTGCCAGCAGCAAACCGGGACAGGGGTCCTACGAGCAGTACTTC.